This T cell receptor beta chain came from a study of graft-versus-host responses after intestinal transplantation. V shed 2 bases, J shed 5 bases, and the junction held 5 bases outside the gene matches. Per germline, CDR1 SEHNR and CDR2 FQNEAQ (reference sequence). This CDR3 region has 14 residues. This clone was picked up a small number of times. Its specificity is not known. The protocol was immunoSEQ multiplex PCR, while the TCRdb copy is restricted to in-frame clones and leaves out a portion. The table records roughly 100,000 clones, around 91% of them present only once. This TCR derives from a human donor who was the organ donor for an intestinal transplant. The V and J genes are TRBV7-9 and TRBJ2-5, with 7 bases that match TRBD2. The sample here was unstimulated CD4+ T cells sorted from spleen or lymph node cells, taken before transplant. CDR3 coding DNA: TGTGCCAGCAGCTTACGGGGAGCGGGGGAGACCCAGTACTTC. Amino acid sequence: CASSLRGAGETQYF.